The 7 T cell receptor beta chains below all came from one sample that was sequenced in a study of blood T cell repertoires in COVID-19. TCRdb's copy holds only in-frame clones and misses some; the assay was immunoSEQ multiplex PCR. Among a few hundred thousand clones listed, about 85% were seen once. Specimen: peripheral blood. Receptors originate from a woman aged 18-29 years with acute or convalescent COVID-19.

This clone has more than one count but fewer than ten. The CDR3 spells CASSFGASGTEAFF. The DNA of the CDR3 is TGTGCCAGCAGTTTTGGGGCGTCAGGGACTGAAGCTTTCTTT. The chain employs TRBV27 and TRBJ1-1; D is possibly TRBD1 (5 bases). The germline CDR1 and CDR2 sequences are MNHEY and SMNVEV (reference sequence). CDR3 length equals 14 residues. V gave up 3 bases and J gave up 5 bases, with 13 bases separating them.

This clone was counted a single time. V gene TRBV3-1 (or the pseudogene TRBV3-2) combines with J gene TRBJ1-2; TRBD1 might be the D (6 bases). CDR1 is LGHDT, CDR2 YNNKEL, per germline (reference sequence). The CDR3 runs to 15 residues. Trimming cost V 7 bases and J 3 bases, with 18 bases left between them. The DNA of the CDR3 is TGTGCCAGCATCGACACAGGCAGGGGAGACTATGGCTACACCTTC. Encoded protein: CASIDTGRGDYGYTF.

A single count supports this clone. In DNA, the CDR3 is TGTGCCAGCTCACCTTACGGTGCAACTAATGAAAAACTGTTTTTT. Residues: CASSPYGATNEKLFF. This sequence joins TRBV18 and TRBJ1-4; D is undetermined. The germline gives CDR1 KGHSH, CDR2 LQKENI. This CDR3 is built from 15 residues. Between the trimmed V and J ends, which lost 3 bases and 0 bases, there was a span of 8 bases. The full variable domain, completed using reference TRBV18 and TRBJ1-4, is NAGVMQNPRHLVRRRGQEARLRCSPMKGHSHVYWYRQLPEEGLKFMVYLQKENIIDESGMPKERFSAEFPKEGPSILRIQQVVRGDSAAYFCASSPYGATNEKLFFGSGTQLSVL.

The V gene is TRBV11-2, the J gene TRBJ2-7; 7 bases fit TRBD1. CDR1 is SGHAT, CDR2 FQNNGV, per germline. After removal of 5 bases from V and 2 bases from J, the junction contained 9 bases not matched to a gene. This CDR3 is built from 15 residues. The DNA of the CDR3 is TGTGCCAGCAGCCCAGCCGGGACAGCAACCTACGAGCAGTACTTC. Its translation is CASSPAGTATYEQYF.

Note on this clone: Other DNA sequences within the sample encode an identical CDR3. The V and J genes are TRBV11-2 and TRBJ1-5; perhaps TRBD1 as D (6 bases). CDR1 SGHAT and CDR2 FQNNGV come from the germline V gene. Between the trimmed V and J ends, which lost 1 base and 1 base, there was a span of 8 bases. The length of the CDR3 is 15 residues. CDR3 sequence reads: CASSLGGGSNQPQHF. CDR3 DNA sequence: TGTGCCAGCAGCTTAGGTGGGGGCAGCAATCAGCCCCAGCATTTT.

The chain has TRBV28 and TRBJ1-6; 7 nucleotides agree with TRBD1. From germline, CDR1 is MDHEN and CDR2 SYDVKM. Trimming took 6 bases from V and 7 from J; bases not matched to a gene: 3. The CDR3 sequence is 13 residues long. The CDR3 reads CASRDRSNSPLHF. The CDR3 nucleotides read TGTGCCAGCAGGGACAGGTCAAATTCACCCCTCCACTTT.

The genes are TRBV28 and TRBJ1-2; D is undetermined. The V and J ends lost 2 bases and 5 bases respectively, with 12 bases between them. The germline V gene encodes CDR1 MDHEN and CDR2 SYDVKM. The CDR3 is 14 residues long. The CDR3 DNA follows: TGTGCCAGCAGTTTAATGGTCATACAATATGGCTACACCTTC. It is translated as CASSLMVIQYGYTF.